This T cell receptor (beta chain) was sequenced for a study of blood T cell repertoires in COVID-19. Study-wide context: PBMCs, B-cell-depleted T cells, or T cells were the source of the cDNA or gDNA that made up the material.

Profiled with immunoSEQ multiplex PCR; TCRdb holds only in-frame clones, not every one. Of 500,000 to 600,000 clones listed, approximately 91% are singletons. V was clipped by 5 bases and J by 3 bases, with 10 bases between them. In germline, CDR1 is SGHAT, CDR2 FQNNGV. The CDR3 consists of 13 residues. The sequence was obtained from a woman between 45 and 60 years old with COVID-19, enrolled during active disease. Sequencing input: peripheral blood. The V call is TRBV11-2, the J call TRBJ1-2; maybe TRBD1 (5 bases). Here the CDR3 reads CASSGGGDYGYTF. CDR3 coding DNA: TGTGCCAGCAGCGGGGGGGGTGACTATGGCTACACCTTC.